What follows are 19 T cell receptor beta chains derived from one specimen sequenced in a study of cytomegalovirus exposure and HLA in healthy donors. The study ran its PCR with 60 Vbeta and 13 Jbeta primers. Sequenced by immunoSEQ multiplex PCR; TCRdb stores in-frame clones only, minus some. The table has about 94,000 clones, approximately 80% seen once; the top ten hold under 13%. The specimen sequenced was PBMCs. The origin of the receptors is a human donor in good health.

This chain connects TRBV6-1 to TRBJ2-5; no clear D. This CDR3 spans 14 amino acids. Trimming removed 2 bases at V and 1 base at J, with 8 bases between. CDR1 and CDR2 (germline): MNHNS, SASEGT. The chain's CDR3 is CASSEYWPQETQYF. CDR3 nucleotide sequence: TGTGCCAGCAGTGAATATTGGCCCCAAGAGACCCAGTACTTC.

The chain combines TRBV27 with TRBJ1-4, with no clear D. Looked up from germline, CDR1 is MNHEY and CDR2 is SMNVEV (reference sequence). The CDR3 runs to 13 residues. V was shortened by 4 bases and J by 4 bases, with 7 bases between the two germline ends. The CDR3 loop reads CASSYSLNEKLFF. The CDR3, as DNA: TGTGCCAGCAGTTACTCCCTTAATGAAAAACTGTTTTTT.

The chain is built from TRBV4-2 and TRBJ2-7; 11 bases line up with TRBD2. Losses at the gene ends were 4 bases for V and 6 bases for J; bases not matched to a gene: 11. This CDR3 comprises 16 residues. Germline assignment: CDR1 LGHNA and CDR2 YNFKEQ. In nucleotides, the CDR3 is TGTGCCAGCAGCCGGGCGTTAGCGGGGGGGCCGGGCGAGCAGTACTTC. It encodes CASSRALAGGPGEQYF.

This sequence joins TRBV18 and TRBJ1-4, with 7 bases identical to TRBD1. V gave up 3 bases and J gave up 3 bases; unmatched junction bases: 4. Germline CDR1 reads KGHSH; CDR2 reads LQKENI. CDR3 length: 15 residues. DNA for the CDR3: TGTGCCAGCTCACCGACAGGGATACCTAATGAAAAACTGTTTTTT. Its translation is CASSPTGIPNEKLFF.

The chain couples TRBV5-8 to TRBJ1-2, with D unclear. This CDR3 region has 11 residues. Germline-derived CDR1 and CDR2 are SGHTS and YDEGEE. Between the trimmed V and J ends, which lost 3 bases and 14 bases, there was a span of 14 bases. For the CDR3, the DNA is TGTGCCAGCAGCTGGGCGGGTGCGAGGACCTTC. Its protein is CASSWAGARTF.

The chain is built from TRBV30 and TRBJ1-1, with TRBD1 matching over 8 bases. V was pared by 4 bases and J by 5 bases, with 6 bases of the junction left unmatched. CDR1 is GTSNPN and CDR2 is SVGIG in the germline V gene (reference sequence). The CDR3 sequence is 13 residues long. Here the CDR3 reads CAWTRGRRTEAFF. For the CDR3, the DNA is TGTGCCTGGACCAGGGGGCGTAGGACTGAAGCTTTCTTT. The whole variable domain, filled in from reference TRBV30 and TRBJ1-1, reads SQTIHQWPATLVQPVGSPLSLECTVEGTSNPNLYWYRQAAGRGLQLLFYSVGIGQISSEVPQNLSASRPQDRQFILSSKKLLLSDSGFYLCAWTRGRRTEAFFGQGTRLTVV.

The chain joins TRBV30 to TRBJ2-7; perhaps TRBD2 as D (6 bases). The CDR3 extends over 11 amino acids. Trimming pared 3 bases from V and 5 bases from J, leaving 8 bases between. CDR1 is GTSNPN, CDR2 SVGIG, per germline (reference sequence). The CDR3 protein is CAWSTGDEQYF. In nucleotides, the CDR3 is TGTGCCTGGAGCACGGGGGACGAGCAGTACTTC.

The chain links TRBV5-1 to TRBJ2-2, with 7 bases fitting TRBD1. V shed 0 bases and J 3 bases; nucleotides not matched to a gene: 5. The CDR3 spans 16 residues. Germline values: CDR1 SGHRS, CDR2 YFSETQ. The CDR3 DNA reads TGCGCCAGCAGCTTGGGGTGGACAGGAGACACCGGGGAGCTGTTTTTT. Translation gives CASSLGWTGDTGELFF.

The V gene is TRBV27, the J gene TRBJ2-1; 14 positions match TRBD2. V lost 5 bases, J lost 1 base, and 16 bases stayed unmatched. This CDR3 comprises 21 residues. Germline V gene lookup returns CDR1 MNHEY and CDR2 SMNVEV (reference sequence). The DNA for the CDR3 is TGTGCCAGCAGTAAAAGGAGACTGCGACTAGCGGGGGGGGTTTCCTACAATGAGCAGTTCTTC. This codes for CASSKRRLRLAGGVSYNEQFF.

V and J are TRBV9 and TRBJ2-5; D gene ambiguous. Trimming took 0 bases from V and 3 from J, leaving 3 bases between them. This CDR3 is built from 12 residues. Germline-derived CDR1 and CDR2 are SGDLS and YYNGEE. CDR3 nucleotide sequence: TGTGCCAGCAGCGTAGCTGAAGAGACCCAGTACTTC. Protein sequence: CASSVAEETQYF.

The chain joins TRBV7-2 to TRBJ1-1, with a possible D match to TRBD1 (6 bases). Germline assignment: CDR1 SGHTA and CDR2 FQGNSA. This CDR3 region has 17 residues. The V end lost 6 bases, the J end lost 0 bases, and 20 bases lay between the germline ends. CDR3 sequence reads: CASSYPLRGRLNTEAFF. The CDR3 region has the DNA TGTGCCAGCAGTTACCCTTTGCGGGGGCGCCTGAACACTGAAGCTTTCTTT.

The gene calls are TRBV29-1 and TRBJ2-1; weak D call: TRBD1 (6 bases). The CDR3 covers 15 residues. Germline values: CDR1 SQVTM, CDR2 ANQGSEA. In DNA form, the CDR3 reads TGCACCCCGAGCTGGACAGCTGACTACTACAATGAGCAGTTCTTC. This gives the protein CTPSWTADYYNEQFF.

This clone has only one observation. This chain connects TRBV28 to TRBJ2-7; 7 bases map to TRBD1. CDR1 is MDHEN and CDR2 is SYDVKM in the germline V gene. Unmatched junction bases numbered 7, after V lost 5 bases and J lost 0 bases. The CDR3 runs 15 residues. In DNA form, the CDR3 reads TGTGCCAGCAGTCCTCCGGGACAGATCTCCTACGAGCAGTACTTC. Its protein product is CASSPPGQISYEQYF.

The chain joins TRBV7-6 to TRBJ1-4; 8 nucleotides line up with TRBD1. V gave up 1 base and J gave up 7 bases; unmatched junction bases: 5. The CDR3 is 15 amino acids. CDR1 SGHVS and CDR2 FNYEAQ come from the germline V gene. In DNA form, the CDR3 reads TGTGCCAGCAGCTTAGGGACAGGGATAGCTGAAAAACTGTTTTTT. Its protein is CASSLGTGIAEKLFF.

The chain employs TRBV19 and TRBJ1-4, with 7 bases lining up with TRBD1. V gave up 4 bases and J gave up 2 bases; unmatched junction bases: 7. The CDR3 has 16 residues. CDR1 is LNHDA, CDR2 SQIVND, per germline (reference sequence). The CDR3 reads CASSTRQGATNEKLFF. The CDR3 coding sequence is TGTGCCAGTAGTACCCGACAGGGTGCGACTAATGAAAAACTGTTTTTT.

This sequence joins TRBV6-1 and TRBJ2-7; 7 nucleotides line up with TRBD1. Germline V gene sequence: CDR1 MNHNS, CDR2 SASEGT. The J segment lost 0 bases and the V segment lost 4 bases, leaving 6 bases of the junction unmatched. This CDR3 comprises 15 residues. In nucleotides, the CDR3 is TGTGCCAGCAGTGCCCGACAGGGTACCTCCTACGAGCAGTACTTC. Encoded protein: CASSARQGTSYEQYF.

DNA for the CDR3: TGTGCCAGCAGCTTGGCAGGTGGACAGGGGGCTTATGGCTACACCTTC. It specifies CASSLAGGQGAYGYTF. The gene calls are TRBV5-6 and TRBJ1-2; 11 bases agree with TRBD1. V dropped 0 bases and J dropped 5; count of bases not matched to a gene: 6. Germline-derived CDR1 and CDR2 are SGHDT and YYEEEE. The length of the CDR3 is 16 residues.

V gene TRBV13 combines with J gene TRBJ2-2, with 15 bases that match TRBD2. The CDR3 has 19 residues. The germline gives CDR1 PRHDT, CDR2 FYEKMQ (reference sequence). The ends lost 5 bases at V and 7 bases at J; junction bases unmatched: 14. The chain's CDR3 is CASSPGLAGGSRRVGELFF. The CDR3 DNA reads as TGTGCCAGCAGCCCCGGACTAGCGGGAGGGTCCCGAAGGGTCGGGGAGCTGTTTTTT.

CDR3 amino acids: CASRLLTGPSGNTIYF. CDR3 sequence (DNA): TGTGCCAGCAGACTCTTGACAGGTCCGTCCGGAAACACCATATATTTT. The chain employs TRBV2 and TRBJ1-3; the D gene is possibly TRBD1 (6 bases). This CDR3 comprises 16 residues. Germline CDR1 reads SNHLY; CDR2 reads FYNNEI. Trimming left V 6 bases short and J 4 bases short, with 19 bases between.